This record looks at one TCR beta chain sequence and its context. The data were produced by immunoSEQ multiplex PCR, yet TCRdb's version contains in-frame clones alone and is incomplete. The data show a few hundred thousand clones, over 80% seen once. After removal of 4 bases from V and 7 bases from J, the junction contained 11 bases not matched to a gene. The CDR3 consists of 16 residues. Germline-derived CDR1 and CDR2 are MNHNS and SASEGT. The data derive from a study of blood T cell repertoires in COVID-19. V and J are TRBV6-1 and TRBJ2-4; 9 positions match TRBD2. Sequenced material: peripheral blood. The sequence was collected from a man in his 60s who had recovered from COVID-19. The CDR3 DNA is TGTGCCAGCAGTGGAGAGAGAAGCGGGAGGCGGAACATTCAGTACTTC. Protein sequence: CASSGERSGRRNIQYF.